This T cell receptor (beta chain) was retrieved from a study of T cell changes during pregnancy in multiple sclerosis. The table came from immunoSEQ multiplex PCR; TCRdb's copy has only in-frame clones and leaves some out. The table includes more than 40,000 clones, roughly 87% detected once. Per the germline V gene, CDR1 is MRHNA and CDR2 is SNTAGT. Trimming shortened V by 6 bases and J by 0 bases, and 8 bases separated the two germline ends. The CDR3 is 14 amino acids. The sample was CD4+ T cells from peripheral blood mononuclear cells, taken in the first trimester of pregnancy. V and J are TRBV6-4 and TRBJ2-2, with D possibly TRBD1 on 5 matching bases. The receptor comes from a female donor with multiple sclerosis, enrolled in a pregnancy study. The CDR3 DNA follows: TGTGCCAGCAGACGACAGACGAACACCGGGGAGCTGTTTTTT. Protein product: CASRRQTNTGELFF.